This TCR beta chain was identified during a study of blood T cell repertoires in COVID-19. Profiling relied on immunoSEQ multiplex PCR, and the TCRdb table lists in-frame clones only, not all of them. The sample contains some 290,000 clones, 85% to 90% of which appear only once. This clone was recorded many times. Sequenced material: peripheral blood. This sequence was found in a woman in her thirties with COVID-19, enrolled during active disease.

The CDR3 coding sequence is TGTGCCAGCAGCTTGGGACTAGCGGGCTACAATGAGCAGTTCTTC. Its protein product is CASSLGLAGYNEQFF. The chain is built from TRBV7-9 and TRBJ2-1, with 12 bases matching TRBD2. This CDR3 comprises 15 residues. J gave up 3 bases and V 3 bases, and 0 bases lay outside the gene matches. Germline assignment: CDR1 SEHNR and CDR2 FQNEAQ (reference sequence).